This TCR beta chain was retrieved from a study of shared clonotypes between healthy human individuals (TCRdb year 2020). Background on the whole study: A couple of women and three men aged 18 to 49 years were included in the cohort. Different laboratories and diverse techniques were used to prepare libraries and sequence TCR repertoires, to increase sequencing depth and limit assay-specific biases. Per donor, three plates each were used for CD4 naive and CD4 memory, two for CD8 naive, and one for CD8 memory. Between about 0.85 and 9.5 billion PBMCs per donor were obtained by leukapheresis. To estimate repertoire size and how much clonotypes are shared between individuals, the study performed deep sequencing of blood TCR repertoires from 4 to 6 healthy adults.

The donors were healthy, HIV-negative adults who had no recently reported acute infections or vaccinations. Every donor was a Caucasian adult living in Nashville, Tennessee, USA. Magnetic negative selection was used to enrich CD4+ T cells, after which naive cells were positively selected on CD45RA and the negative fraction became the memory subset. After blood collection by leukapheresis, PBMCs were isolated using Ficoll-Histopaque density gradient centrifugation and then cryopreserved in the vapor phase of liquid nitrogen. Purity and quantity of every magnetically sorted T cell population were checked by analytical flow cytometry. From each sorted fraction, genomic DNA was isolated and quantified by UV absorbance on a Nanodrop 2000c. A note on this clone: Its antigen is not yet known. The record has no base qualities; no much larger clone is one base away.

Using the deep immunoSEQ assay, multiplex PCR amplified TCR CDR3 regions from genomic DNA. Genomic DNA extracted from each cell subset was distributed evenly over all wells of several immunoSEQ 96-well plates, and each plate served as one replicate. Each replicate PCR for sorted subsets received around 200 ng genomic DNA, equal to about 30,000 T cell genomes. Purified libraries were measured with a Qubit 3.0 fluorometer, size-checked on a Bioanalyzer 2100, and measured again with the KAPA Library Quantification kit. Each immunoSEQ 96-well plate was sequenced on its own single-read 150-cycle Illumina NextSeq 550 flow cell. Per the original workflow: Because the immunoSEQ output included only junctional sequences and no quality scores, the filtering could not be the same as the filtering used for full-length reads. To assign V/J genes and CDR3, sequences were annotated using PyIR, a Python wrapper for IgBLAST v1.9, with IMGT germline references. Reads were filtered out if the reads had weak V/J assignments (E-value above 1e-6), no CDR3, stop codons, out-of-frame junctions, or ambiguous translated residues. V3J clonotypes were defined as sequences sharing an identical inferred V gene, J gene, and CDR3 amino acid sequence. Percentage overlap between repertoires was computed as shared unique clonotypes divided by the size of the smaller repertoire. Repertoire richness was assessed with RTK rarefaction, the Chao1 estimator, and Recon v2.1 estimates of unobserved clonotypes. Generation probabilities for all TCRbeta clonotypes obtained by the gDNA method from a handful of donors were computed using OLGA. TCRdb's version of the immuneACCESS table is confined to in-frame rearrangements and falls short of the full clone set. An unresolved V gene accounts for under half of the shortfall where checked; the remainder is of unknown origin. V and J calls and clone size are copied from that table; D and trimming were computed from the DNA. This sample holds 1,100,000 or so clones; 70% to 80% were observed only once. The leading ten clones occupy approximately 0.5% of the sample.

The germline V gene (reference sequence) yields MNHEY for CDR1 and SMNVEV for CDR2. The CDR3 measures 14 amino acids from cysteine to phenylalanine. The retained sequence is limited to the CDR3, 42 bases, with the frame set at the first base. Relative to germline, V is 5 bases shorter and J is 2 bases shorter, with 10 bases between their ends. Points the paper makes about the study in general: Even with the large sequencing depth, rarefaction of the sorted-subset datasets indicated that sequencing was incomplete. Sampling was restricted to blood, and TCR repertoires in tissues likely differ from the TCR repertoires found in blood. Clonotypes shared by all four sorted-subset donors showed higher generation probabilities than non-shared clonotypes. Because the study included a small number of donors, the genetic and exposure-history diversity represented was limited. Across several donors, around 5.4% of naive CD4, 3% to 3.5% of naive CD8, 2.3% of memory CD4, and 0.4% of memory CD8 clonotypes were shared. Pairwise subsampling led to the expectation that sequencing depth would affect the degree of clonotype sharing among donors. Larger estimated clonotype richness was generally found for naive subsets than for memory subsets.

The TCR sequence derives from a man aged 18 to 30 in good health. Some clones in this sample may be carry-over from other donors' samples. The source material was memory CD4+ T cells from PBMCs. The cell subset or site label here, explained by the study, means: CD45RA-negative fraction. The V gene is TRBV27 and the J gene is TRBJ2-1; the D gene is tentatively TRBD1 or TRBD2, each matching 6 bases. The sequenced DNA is TGTGCCAGCAGTCCTCGGGGGCCCTACAATGAGCAGTTCTTC. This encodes CASSPRGPYNEQFF.